This TCR beta chain is from a study of shared clonotypes between healthy human individuals. General study findings and limits: Blood was the sole source, and tissue repertoires probably differ. The four-donor shared clonotypes exceeded non-shared clonotypes in generation probability, with non-shared ones scoring lower. Generally, naive subsets (rather than memory subsets) showed larger estimated richness.

CD4+ cell separation produced CD45RA+ naive and CD45RA-negative memory subsets. Looked up from germline, CDR1 is GTSNPN and CDR2 is SVGIG (reference sequence). The CDR3 extends over 11 amino acids. V was clipped by 5 bases and J by 2 bases, with 6 bases between them. Turning to this clone: Its antigen is currently unknown.

TCRdb keeps only in-frame clones here, not all; method: immunoSEQ multiplex PCR. The sample contains about 2.4 million clones, under 95% of which appear only once. The TCR comes from a young man in good health. Some clones in this sample may be carry-over from other donors' samples. The sequencing input was naive CD4+ T cells from PBMCs. The subset: CD45RA+ positively selected. V is TRBV30 and J is TRBJ1-1; D unresolved. The CDR3, as DNA: TGTGCCTGGGGGGAAAACACTGAAGCTTTCTTT. Its translation: CAWGENTEAFF.